The sequence of this T cell receptor (beta chain) was determined in a study of cytomegalovirus exposure and HLA in healthy donors. Deletions cut 7 bases from V and 2 bases from J, with 18 bases between. CDR3 length equals 15 residues. Germline V gene lookup returns CDR1 MDHEN and CDR2 SYDVKM. Primers included in the PCR were 60 Vbeta and 13 Jbeta primers. The assay was immunoSEQ multiplex PCR, and TCRdb's table has in-frame clones only and misses some. Of 190,000 or so clones in the sample, 75% to 85% were seen once. Sequenced input: PBMCs. The V and J genes are TRBV28 and TRBJ2-7, with a weak D call TRBD2 (6 bases). The receptor was derived from a woman between 45 and 65 years old in good health and CMV-seropositive. The CDR3 DNA reads TGTGCCAGCACTAGCCCGGGGACTGTTACCTACGAGCAGTACTTC. Amino acid sequence: CASTSPGTVTYEQYF. Using reference TRBV28 and TRBJ2-7 for the parts outside the CDR3, the full variable domain is DVKVTQSSRYLVKRTGEKVFLECVQDMDHENMFWYRQDPGLGLRLIYFSYDVKMKEKGDIPEGYSVSREKKERFSLILESASTNQTSMYLCASTSPGTVTYEQYFGPGTRLTVT.